The 23 T cell receptor beta chains below all came from one sample that was sequenced in a study of T cells in localized non-small cell lung cancer. Assay: immunoSEQ multiplex PCR; the TCRdb copy retains only in-frame clones and omits some. The sample records over 30,000 clones, about nine tenths being singletons. The sample in question was peripheral blood, obtained before any cancer treatment. The receptors come from a male donor at least 60 years old with stage III lung adenocarcinoma.

This clone has just a few counts. Additional DNA sequences in this sample encode the identical CDR3. Written as DNA, the CDR3 is TGTGCCAGCAGCTTGGCGGGGACCTACTCTGGAAACACCATATATTTT. It yields the protein CASSLAGTYSGNTIYF. This chain links TRBV7-9 with TRBJ1-3, with D possibly matching TRBD1 (5 bases). Germline CDR1 and CDR2: SEHNR and FQNEAQ (reference sequence). CDR3 length: 16 amino acids. Trimming removed 3 bases from V and 0 bases from J, with 12 bases in between. Looking up the rest from reference TRBV7-9 and TRBJ1-3 gives the full variable domain: DTGVSQNPRHKITKRGQNVTFRCDPISEHNRLYWYRQTLGQGPEFLTYFQNEAQLEKSRLLSDRFSAERPKGSFSTLEIQRTEQGDSAMYLCASSLAGTYSGNTIYFGEGSWLTVV.

This clone came up a few times. The chain recombines TRBV5-4 with TRBJ1-5; D unresolved. V was trimmed by 4 bases and J by 6 bases, leaving 14 bases between them. Per germline, CDR1 SGHNT and CDR2 YYREEE (reference sequence). CDR3 length: 14 amino acids. The CDR3 DNA reads as TGTGCCAGCAGCCAATTGGGTAGTGGTCAGCCCCAGCATTTT. Encoded protein: CASSQLGSGQPQHF.

V usage is TRBV11-2 and J usage is TRBJ2-7; 9 positions match TRBD2. Losses at the gene ends were 1 base for V and 2 bases for J; bases not matched to a gene: 6. CDR3 length: 16 amino acids. The germline gives CDR1 SGHAT, CDR2 FQNNGV. In DNA form, the CDR3 reads TGTGCCAGCAGCTTAGCCTCGGGACTAGCTGCCTACGAGCAGTACTTC. It is translated as CASSLASGLAAYEQYF.

The chain joins TRBV2 to TRBJ2-7; D not resolved. Germline CDR1 SNHLY, CDR2 FYNNEI. V was clipped by 6 bases and J by 7 bases, with 13 bases between them. This CDR3 comprises 12 residues. The CDR3 coding sequence is TGTGCCAGCAGCCTCGGAGCGAGTGAGCAGTACTTC. Its protein is CASSLGASEQYF.

As for this clone: Different DNA sequences within this sample yield the same CDR3. The chain carries TRBV18 and TRBJ2-7; the match to TRBD1 covers 7 bases. The germline V gene has CDR1 KGHSH and CDR2 LQKENI. V shed 3 bases and J 3 bases; nucleotides not matched to a gene: 8. The CDR3 extends over 15 amino acids. The CDR3 loop is CASSPSSRDSYEQYF. The CDR3 DNA reads as TGTGCCAGCTCACCTAGCTCCCGGGACAGCTACGAGCAGTACTTC.

The chain recombines TRBV5-4 with TRBJ2-5; possibly TRBD2 for D (6 bases). The germline V and J ends were trimmed by 9 bases and 5 bases, with 20 bases remaining between them. The CDR3 totals 14 residues. Germline values: CDR1 SGHNT, CDR2 YYREEE (reference sequence). CDR3 loop: CAIPGDQGFETQYF. The CDR3 DNA reads as TGTGCCATCCCGGGGGATCAGGGTTTCGAGACCCAGTACTTC.

This clone showed up just once. V and J are TRBV30 and TRBJ2-1; no definite D call. The V gene's germline CDR1 is GTSNPN and CDR2 SVGIG (reference sequence). The CDR3 is 12 amino acids. V was shortened by 1 base and J by 8 bases, with 9 bases between the two germline ends. The CDR3 sequence is CAWSGITDEQFF. CDR3 DNA sequence: TGTGCCTGGAGTGGGATTACGGATGAGCAGTTCTTC.

The chain is built from TRBV19 and TRBJ2-7; no clear D. CDR1 and CDR2 from the germline V gene are LNHDA and SQIVND (reference sequence). Trimming took 8 bases from V and 2 from J, leaving 13 bases between them. This CDR3 is built from 13 residues. CDR3: CASSSRPPYEQYF. For the CDR3, the DNA is TGTGCCAGTTCCAGCAGGCCACCCTACGAGCAGTACTTC.

The J gene is TRBJ2-5, the V gene TRBV5-5; D is unclear. The germline V gene has CDR1 SGHKS and CDR2 YYEKEE (reference sequence). The CDR3 extends over 11 amino acids. V dropped 4 bases and J dropped 5 bases, with 6 bases sitting between them. As DNA, the CDR3 is TGTGCCAGCAGCCCCCGGGAGACCCAGTACTTC. Translating it yields CASSPRETQYF.

This chain joins TRBV29-1 and TRBJ2-7; weak D call: TRBD2 (7 bases). This CDR3 has 15 residues. Trimming removed 1 base from V and 0 bases from J, with 13 bases in between. Germline V CDR1 and CDR2: SQVTM, ANQGSEA. The CDR3 nucleotides read TGCAGCGTTGAAGCGGGGGGCCGGAGCTCCTACGAGCAGTACTTC. Encoded protein: CSVEAGGRSSYEQYF.

The chain recombines TRBV2 with TRBJ1-2; D not resolved. The CDR3 spans 12 residues. Germline-derived CDR1 and CDR2 are SNHLY and FYNNEI. V was clipped by 5 bases and J by 1 base, with 5 bases between them. The CDR3 loop is CASSPRNYGYTF. The CDR3 bases are TGTGCCAGCAGTCCACGTAACTATGGCTACACCTTC.

The CDR3 here is CASSVGGMGNTIYF. The CDR3 DNA sequence: TGTGCCAGCAGCGTAGGGGGAATGGGAAACACCATATATTTT. The chain carries TRBV9 and TRBJ1-3; no definite D call. Germline V gene sequence: CDR1 SGDLS, CDR2 YYNGEE. The CDR3 runs to 14 residues. V was trimmed by 0 bases and J by 4 bases, leaving 8 bases between them. Using reference TRBV9 and TRBJ1-3 for the parts outside the CDR3, the full variable domain is DSGVTQTPKHLITATGQRVTLRCSPRSGDLSVYWYQQSLDQGLQFLIQYYNGEERAKGNILERFSAQQFPDLHSELNLSSLELGDSALYFCASSVGGMGNTIYFGEGSWLTVV.

The chain joins TRBV7-2 to TRBJ2-3; the D gene is possibly TRBD1 (7 bases). The germline gives CDR1 SGHTA, CDR2 FQGNSA. The CDR3 sequence is 15 residues long. Trimming cost V 9 bases and J 9 bases, with 25 bases left between them. In DNA form, the CDR3 reads TGTGCCAGAAAAGGGGGCGGGGCGGGGACGGAAACGCAGTATTTT. This encodes CARKGGGAGTETQYF.

This chain uses TRBV7-8 with TRBJ1-4; 9 positions match TRBD1. Germline trimming cut 5 bases from V and 4 bases from J; bases unmatched to any gene: 5. Germline V gene lookup returns CDR1 SGHVS and CDR2 FQNEAQ. This CDR3 has 15 amino acids. Here the CDR3 DNA reads TGTGCCAGCAGCGGCCCGGGACAGGGTAATGAAAAACTGTTTTTT. It codes for CASSGPGQGNEKLFF.

The V gene is TRBV30, the J gene TRBJ2-5, with TRBD1 matching 7 bases. The germline gives CDR1 GTSNPN, CDR2 SVGIG (reference sequence). This CDR3 is built from 14 residues. The V segment lost 2 bases and the J segment 2 bases; nucleotides outside the gene matches: 5. CDR3 loop: CAWSSGRGQETQYF. CDR3 nucleotides: TGTGCCTGGAGTTCGGGCAGGGGGCAAGAGACCCAGTACTTC.

The chain links TRBV10-3 to TRBJ1-1; D is undetermined. V was trimmed by 6 bases and J by 0 bases, leaving 8 bases between them. CDR1 is ENHRY, CDR2 SYGVKD, per germline. CDR3 length: 13 amino acids. DNA for the CDR3: TGTGCCATCAGGCAGAGCTTGAACACTGAAGCTTTCTTT. Its protein is CAIRQSLNTEAFF.

The chain couples TRBV21-1 to TRBJ1-1. TRBV21-1 is a pseudogene locus. The CDR3 length is 15 residues. The CDR3 here is CASSMGGPSCTEAFF. The CDR3 region has the DNA TGTGCCAGCAGCATGGGCGGTCCGTCGTGCACTGAAGCTTTCTTT.

The V and J genes are TRBV28 and TRBJ1-1; TRBD1 agrees at 9 bases. The length of the CDR3 is 15 residues. Per germline, CDR1 MDHEN and CDR2 SYDVKM. V was pared by 6 bases and J by 4 bases, with 9 bases of the junction left unmatched. In nucleotides, the CDR3 is TGTGCCAGCAGATTCCCCGGGACAGGGACCACTGAAGCTTTCTTT. It is translated as CASRFPGTGTTEAFF. Full variable domain (missing parts from reference TRBV28 and TRBJ1-1): DVKVTQSSRYLVKRTGEKVFLECVQDMDHENMFWYRQDPGLGLRLIYFSYDVKMKEKGDIPEGYSVSREKKERFSLILESASTNQTSMYLCASRFPGTGTTEAFFGQGTRLTVV.

V and J are TRBV15 and TRBJ2-1, with D tentatively TRBD2 (5 bases). CDR1 and CDR2 from the germline V gene are LNHNV and YYDKDF (reference sequence). The CDR3 runs 15 residues. V lost 6 bases, J lost 0 bases, and 12 bases lay in between. DNA for the CDR3: TGTGCCACCAGTAGAAGAAGCGGCTCCTACAATGAGCAGTTCTTC. Encoded protein: CATSRRSGSYNEQFF.

The chain couples TRBV7-2 to TRBJ1-4; D gene uncertain. There are 15 residues in the CDR3. V was clipped by 5 bases and J by 0 bases, with 10 bases between them. Germline V gene data show CDR1 as SGHTA and CDR2 as FQGNSA. CDR3 nucleotide sequence: TGTGCCAGCAGCCTTAGCGGCGCAACTAATGAAAAACTGTTTTTT. This gives the protein CASSLSGATNEKLFF. Full variable domain (outside the CDR3, taken from reference TRBV7-2 and TRBJ1-4): GAGVSQSPSNKVTEKGKDVELRCDPISGHTALYWYRQSLGQGLEFLIYFQGNSAPDKSGLPSDRFSAERTGGSVSTLTIQRTQQEDSAVYLCASSLSGATNEKLFFGSGTQLSVL.

The V call is TRBV4-2, the J call TRBJ2-4, with 9 bases matching TRBD2. V shed 4 bases and J 3 bases; nucleotides not matched to a gene: 7. The CDR3 loop spans 16 amino acids. Germline V gene sequence: CDR1 LGHNA, CDR2 YNFKEQ. The CDR3 coding sequence is TGTGCCAGCAGCCCGGTAGCGGGAGATATCAAAAACATTCAGTACTTC. Its translation: CASSPVAGDIKNIQYF.

This clone was counted a single time. The chain is built from TRBV7-9 and TRBJ2-3; D might be TRBD2 (5 bases). The V end lost 1 base, the J end lost 4 bases, and 6 bases lay between the germline ends. The CDR3 sequence is 13 residues long. The V gene's germline CDR1 is SEHNR and CDR2 FQNEAQ (reference sequence). In DNA form, the CDR3 reads TGTGCCAGCAGCTTAGACGGGGCAGATACGCAGTATTTT. This sequence encodes CASSLDGADTQYF.

This chain uses TRBV5-6 with TRBJ2-7; the match to TRBD1 covers 7 bases. The germline gives CDR1 SGHDT, CDR2 YYEEEE. This CDR3 contains 14 residues. The J segment lost 4 bases and the V segment lost 1 base, leaving 5 bases of the junction unmatched. CDR3 sequence: CASSLTGQAYEQYF. The CDR3, as DNA: TGTGCCAGCAGCTTGACAGGACAGGCGTACGAGCAGTACTTC.